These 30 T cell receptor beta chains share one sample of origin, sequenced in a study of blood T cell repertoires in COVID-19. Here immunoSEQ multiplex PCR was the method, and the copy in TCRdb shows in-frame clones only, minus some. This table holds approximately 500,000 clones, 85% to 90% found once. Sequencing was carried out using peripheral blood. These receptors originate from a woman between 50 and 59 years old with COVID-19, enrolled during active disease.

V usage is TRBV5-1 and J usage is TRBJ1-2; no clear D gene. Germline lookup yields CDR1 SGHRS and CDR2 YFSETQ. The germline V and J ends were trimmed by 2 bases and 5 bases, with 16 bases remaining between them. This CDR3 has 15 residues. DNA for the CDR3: TGCGCCAGCAGCTTACGGGTCGACGAACCTTATGGCTACACCTTC. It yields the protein CASSLRVDEPYGYTF.

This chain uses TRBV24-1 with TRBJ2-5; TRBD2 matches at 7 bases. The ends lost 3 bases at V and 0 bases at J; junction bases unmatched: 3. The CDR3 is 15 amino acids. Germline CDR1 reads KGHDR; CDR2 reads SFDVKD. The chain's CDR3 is CATSDPAGDQETQYF. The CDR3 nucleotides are TGTGCCACCAGTGATCCTGCGGGGGACCAAGAGACCCAGTACTTC.

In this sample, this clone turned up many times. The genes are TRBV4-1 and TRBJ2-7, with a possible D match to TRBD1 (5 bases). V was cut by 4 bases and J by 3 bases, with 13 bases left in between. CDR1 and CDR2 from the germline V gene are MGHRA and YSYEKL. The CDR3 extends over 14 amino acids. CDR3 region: CASSRERDSYEQYF. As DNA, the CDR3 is TGCGCCAGCAGCCGAGAACGAGACAGCTACGAGCAGTACTTC.

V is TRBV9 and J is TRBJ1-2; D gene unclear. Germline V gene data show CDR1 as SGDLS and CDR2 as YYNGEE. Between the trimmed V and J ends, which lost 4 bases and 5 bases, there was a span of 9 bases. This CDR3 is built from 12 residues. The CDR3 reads CASSPGIYGYTF. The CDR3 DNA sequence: TGTGCCAGCAGCCCCGGGATTTATGGCTACACCTTC.

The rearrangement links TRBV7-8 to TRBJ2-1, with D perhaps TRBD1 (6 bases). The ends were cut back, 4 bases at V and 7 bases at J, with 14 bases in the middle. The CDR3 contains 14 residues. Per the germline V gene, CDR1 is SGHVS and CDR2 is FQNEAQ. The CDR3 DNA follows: TGTGCCAGCAGCTCGATTCCCAGGGGAAATGAGCAGTTCTTC. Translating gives CASSSIPRGNEQFF.

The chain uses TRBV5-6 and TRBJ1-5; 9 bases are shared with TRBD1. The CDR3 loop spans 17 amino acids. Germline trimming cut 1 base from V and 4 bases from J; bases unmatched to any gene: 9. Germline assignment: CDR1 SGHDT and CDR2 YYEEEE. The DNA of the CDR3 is TGTGCCAGCAGCTTGCGTATTGACAGGGGGGGAAATCAGCCCCAGCATTTT. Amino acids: CASSLRIDRGGNQPQHF. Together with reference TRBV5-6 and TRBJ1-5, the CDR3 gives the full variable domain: DAGVTQSPTHLIKTRGQQVTLRCSPKSGHDTVSWYQQALGQGPQFIFQYYEEEERQRGNFPDRFSGHQFPNYSSELNVNALLLGDSALYLCASSLRIDRGGNQPQHFGDGTRLSIL.

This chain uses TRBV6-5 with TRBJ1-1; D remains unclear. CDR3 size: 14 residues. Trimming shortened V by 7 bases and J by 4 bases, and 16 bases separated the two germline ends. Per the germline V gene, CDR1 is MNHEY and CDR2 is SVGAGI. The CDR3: CASKGPVEGTEAFF. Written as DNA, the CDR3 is TGTGCCAGCAAGGGCCCCGTCGAGGGCACTGAAGCTTTCTTT.

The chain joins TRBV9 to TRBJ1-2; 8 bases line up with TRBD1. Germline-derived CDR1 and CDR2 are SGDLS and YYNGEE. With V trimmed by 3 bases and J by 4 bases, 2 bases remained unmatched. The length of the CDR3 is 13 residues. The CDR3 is CASSGTGGYGYTF. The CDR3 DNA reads TGTGCCAGCAGCGGCACAGGGGGCTATGGCTACACCTTC.

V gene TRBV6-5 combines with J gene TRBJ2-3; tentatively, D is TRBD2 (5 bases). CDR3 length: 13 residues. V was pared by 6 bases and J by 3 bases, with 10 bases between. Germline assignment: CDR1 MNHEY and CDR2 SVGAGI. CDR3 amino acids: CASSLDLTDTQYF. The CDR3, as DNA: TGTGCCAGCAGCCTGGACTTAACAGATACGCAGTATTTT.

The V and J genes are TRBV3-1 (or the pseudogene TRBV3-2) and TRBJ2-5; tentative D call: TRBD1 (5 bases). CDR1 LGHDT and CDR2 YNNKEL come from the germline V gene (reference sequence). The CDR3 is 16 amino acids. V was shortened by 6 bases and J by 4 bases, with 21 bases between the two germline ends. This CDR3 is CASSLPGPGRRETQYF. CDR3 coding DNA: TGTGCCAGCAGTCTACCCGGGCCAGGGCGGCGAGAGACCCAGTACTTC.

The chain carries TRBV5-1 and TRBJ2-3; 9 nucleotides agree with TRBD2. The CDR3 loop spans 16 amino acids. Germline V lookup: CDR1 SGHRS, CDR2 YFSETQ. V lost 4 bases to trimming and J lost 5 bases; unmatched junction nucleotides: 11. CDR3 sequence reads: CASSPVLAGVQDTQYF. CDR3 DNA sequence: TGCGCCAGCAGCCCGGTACTAGCGGGCGTGCAAGATACGCAGTATTTT.

The CDR3 coding sequence is TGTGCCAGCAGCTCCCTAAAAACTGCGCCCCATAGCAATCAGCCCCAGCATTTT. It is translated as CASSSLKTAPHSNQPQHF. This chain uses TRBV5-6 with TRBJ1-5; D is ambiguous. Germline CDR1 reads SGHDT; CDR2 reads YYEEEE. There are 18 residues in the CDR3. Deletions cut 3 bases from V and 0 bases from J, with 19 bases between.

CDR3 sequence (DNA): TGTGCCAGCAGCTTAGGAGACAGGACTCTCGAAAAACTGTTTTTT. Encoded protein: CASSLGDRTLEKLFF. This chain joins TRBV7-9 and TRBJ1-4; tentatively, D is TRBD1 (6 bases). Germline CDR1 and CDR2: SEHNR and FQNEAQ (reference sequence). V was clipped by 1 base and J by 8 bases, with 14 bases between them. The CDR3 length is 15 residues.

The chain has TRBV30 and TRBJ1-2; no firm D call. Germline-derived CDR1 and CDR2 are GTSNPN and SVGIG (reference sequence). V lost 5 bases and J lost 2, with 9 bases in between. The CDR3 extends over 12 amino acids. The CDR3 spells CAWGSENYGYTF. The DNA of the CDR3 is TGTGCCTGGGGGAGTGAGAACTATGGCTACACCTTC.

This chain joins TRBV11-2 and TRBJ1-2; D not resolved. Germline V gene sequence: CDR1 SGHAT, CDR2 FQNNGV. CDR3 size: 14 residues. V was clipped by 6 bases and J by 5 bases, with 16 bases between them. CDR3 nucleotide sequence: TGTGCCAGCAGGGAGGGTGTCGCACCTTATGGCTACACCTTC. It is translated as CASREGVAPYGYTF.

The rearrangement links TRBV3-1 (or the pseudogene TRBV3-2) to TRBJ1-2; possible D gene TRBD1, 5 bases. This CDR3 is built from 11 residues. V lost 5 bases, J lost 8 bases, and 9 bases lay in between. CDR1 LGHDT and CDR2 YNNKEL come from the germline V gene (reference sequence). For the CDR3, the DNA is TGTGCCAGCAGCGGGGGGAGAGGCTACACCTTC. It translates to CASSGGRGYTF.

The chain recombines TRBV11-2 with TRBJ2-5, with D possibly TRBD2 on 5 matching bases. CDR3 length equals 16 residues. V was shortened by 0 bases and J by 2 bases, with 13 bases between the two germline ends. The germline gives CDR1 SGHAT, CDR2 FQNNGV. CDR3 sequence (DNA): TGTGCCAGCAGCTTAGATTCCAACAGACTACAAGAGACCCAGTACTTC. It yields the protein CASSLDSNRLQETQYF.

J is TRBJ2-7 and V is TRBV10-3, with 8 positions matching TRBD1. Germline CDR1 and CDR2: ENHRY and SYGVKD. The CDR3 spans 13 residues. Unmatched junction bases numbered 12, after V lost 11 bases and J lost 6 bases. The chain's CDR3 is CAAGQTGDREQYF. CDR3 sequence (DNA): TGTGCCGCCGGGCAGACAGGGGATCGCGAGCAGTACTTC.

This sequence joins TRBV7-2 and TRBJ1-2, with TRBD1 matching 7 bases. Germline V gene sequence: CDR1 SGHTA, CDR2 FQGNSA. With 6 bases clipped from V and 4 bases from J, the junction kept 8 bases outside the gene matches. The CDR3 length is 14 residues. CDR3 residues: CASRSTGTVYGYTF. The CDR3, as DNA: TGTGCCAGCAGAAGTACGGGGACAGTCTATGGCTACACCTTC.

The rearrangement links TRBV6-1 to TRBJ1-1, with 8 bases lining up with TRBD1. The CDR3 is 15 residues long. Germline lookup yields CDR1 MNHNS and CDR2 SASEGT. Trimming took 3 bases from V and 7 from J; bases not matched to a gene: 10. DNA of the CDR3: TGTGCCAGCAGTGACCCAGGGGGCGATATTAATGAAGCTTTCTTT. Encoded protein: CASSDPGGDINEAFF.

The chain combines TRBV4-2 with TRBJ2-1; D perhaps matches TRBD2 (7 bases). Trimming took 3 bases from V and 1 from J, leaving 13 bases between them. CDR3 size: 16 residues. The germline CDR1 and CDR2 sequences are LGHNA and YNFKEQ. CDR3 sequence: CASSHGGLSSYNEQFF. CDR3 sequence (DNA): TGTGCCAGCAGCCACGGGGGGCTAAGTTCCTACAATGAGCAGTTCTTC.

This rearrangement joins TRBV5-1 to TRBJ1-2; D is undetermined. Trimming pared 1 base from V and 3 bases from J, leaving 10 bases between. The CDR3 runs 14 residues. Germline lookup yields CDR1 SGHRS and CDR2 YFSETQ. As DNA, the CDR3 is TGCGCCAGCAGCTTGACTGGTGCGGACTATGGCTACACCTTC. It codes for CASSLTGADYGYTF.

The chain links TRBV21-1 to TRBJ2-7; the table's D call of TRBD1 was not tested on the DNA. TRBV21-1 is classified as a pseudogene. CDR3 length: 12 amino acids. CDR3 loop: CASSERGCEQYF. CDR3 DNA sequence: TGTGCCAGCAGCGAAAGGGGTTGCGAGCAGTACTTC.

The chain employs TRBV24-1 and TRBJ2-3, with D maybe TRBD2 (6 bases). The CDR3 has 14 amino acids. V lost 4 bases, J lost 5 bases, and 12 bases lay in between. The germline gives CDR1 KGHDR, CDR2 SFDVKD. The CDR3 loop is CATSEAAGRDTQYF. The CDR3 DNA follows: TGTGCCACCAGTGAGGCGGCGGGGAGAGATACGCAGTATTTT.

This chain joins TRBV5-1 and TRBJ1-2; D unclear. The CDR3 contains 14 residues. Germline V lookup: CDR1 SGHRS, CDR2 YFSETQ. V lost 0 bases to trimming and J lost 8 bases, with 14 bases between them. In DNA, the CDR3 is TGCGCCAGCAGCTTGGCAGGCGGGCCGGGGGGCTACACCTTC. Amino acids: CASSLAGGPGGYTF.

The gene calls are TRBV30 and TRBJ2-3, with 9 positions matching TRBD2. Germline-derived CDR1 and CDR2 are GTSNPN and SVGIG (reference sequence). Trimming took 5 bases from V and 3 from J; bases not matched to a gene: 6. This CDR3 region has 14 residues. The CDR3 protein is CAWAPGLATDTQYF. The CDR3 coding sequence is TGTGCCTGGGCCCCCGGACTAGCGACAGATACGCAGTATTTT.

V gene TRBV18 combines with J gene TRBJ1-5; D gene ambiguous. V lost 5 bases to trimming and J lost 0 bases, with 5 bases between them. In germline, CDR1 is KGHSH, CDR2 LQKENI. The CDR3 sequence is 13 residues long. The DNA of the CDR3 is TGTGCCAGCTCAACCTATAGCAATCAGCCCCAGCATTTT. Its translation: CASSTYSNQPQHF.

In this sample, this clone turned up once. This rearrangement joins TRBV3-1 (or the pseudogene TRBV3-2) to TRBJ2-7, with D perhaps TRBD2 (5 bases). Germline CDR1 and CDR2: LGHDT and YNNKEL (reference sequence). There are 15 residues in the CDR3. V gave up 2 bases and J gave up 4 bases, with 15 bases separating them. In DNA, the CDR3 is TGTGCCAGCAGCCAATCAAGCGGACCTTCATACGAGCAGTACTTC. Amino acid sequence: CASSQSSGPSYEQYF.

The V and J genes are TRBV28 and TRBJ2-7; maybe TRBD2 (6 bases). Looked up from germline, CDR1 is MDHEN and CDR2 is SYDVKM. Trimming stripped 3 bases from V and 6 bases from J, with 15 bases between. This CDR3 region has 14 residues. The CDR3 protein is CASSFWRGPLEQYF. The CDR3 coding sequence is TGTGCCAGCAGTTTCTGGCGGGGCCCCCTCGAGCAGTACTTC.

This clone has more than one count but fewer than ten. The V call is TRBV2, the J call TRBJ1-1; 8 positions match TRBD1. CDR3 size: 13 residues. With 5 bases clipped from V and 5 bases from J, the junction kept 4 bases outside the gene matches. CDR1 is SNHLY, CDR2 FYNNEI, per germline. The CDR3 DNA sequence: TGTGCCAGCAGTCTGTACAGGGGGACTGAAGCTTTCTTT. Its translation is CASSLYRGTEAFF.